Following are 27 T cell receptor beta chains from one sample sequenced in a study of regulatory and conventional T cells in RAG deficiency (dated by TCRdb to 2015 to 2018). Before genomic DNA extraction, conventional CD4+ T cells were purified from blood as CD25-low CD127-high cells. Libraries were built with the immunoSEQ multiplex PCR assay. As stored in TCRdb, this immuneACCESS dataset retains in-frame rearrangements with V and J assigned. A fraction of the clones does not appear; measured against another copy, unresolved V genes explain less than half of the discrepancy, and the remainder lacks a known reason. This sample comprises 24,000 or so clones, just under 95% of them detected only once. The ten largest clones represent around 0.73% of the sample. The sample also formed part of further work on regulatory T cells. The second study's paper adds: The multiplex PCR used 52 forward TRBV primers and 13 reverse TRBJ primers, with assay-based and computational corrections for amplification bias.

Material: CD4+ T cells sorted from blood. The receptors come from a human donor in good health.

The V call is TRBV18, the J call TRBJ1-2, with TRBD1 matching over 11 bases. The CDR3 is made up of 17 amino acids. Germline V gives CDR1 KGHSH, CDR2 LQKENI. V lost 0 bases, J lost 8 bases, and 11 bases stayed unmatched. The CDR3 DNA is TGTGCCAGCTCACCACCCTCCGGACAGGGACAGGGGGGAGGCTACACCTTC. Its protein is CASSPPSGQGQGGGYTF.

The rearrangement uses TRBV2 and TRBJ1-1; D unresolved. The length of the CDR3 is 11 residues. V was pared by 6 bases and J by 1 base, with 3 bases between. Per the germline V gene, CDR1 is SNHLY and CDR2 is FYNNEI. The CDR3 DNA reads as TGTGCCAGCAGACAGAACACTGAAGCTTTCTTT. Encoded protein: CASRQNTEAFF.

This chain's CDR3 is CASSLQGDYEQYF. The CDR3, as DNA: TGTGCCAGCAGCTTGCAGGGTGACTACGAGCAGTACTTC. The chain has TRBV6-5 and TRBJ2-7; tentatively, D is TRBD1 (5 bases). Between the trimmed V and J ends, which lost 6 bases and 3 bases, there was a span of 12 bases. From germline, CDR1 is MNHEY and CDR2 SVGAGI. This CDR3 comprises 13 residues.

V gene TRBV5-1 combines with J gene TRBJ2-1; TRBD2 agrees at 10 bases. The V and J ends lost 8 bases and 1 base, in that order; junction bases with no gene match: 9. CDR3 size: 16 residues. Looked up from germline, CDR1 is SGHRS and CDR2 is YFSETQ. CDR3 region: CASRPSSGSSYNEQFF. The CDR3 nucleotides are TGCGCCAGTCGACCTTCTAGCGGGAGTTCCTACAATGAGCAGTTCTTC.

Here the CDR3 reads CSVDSDRLGYGYTF. Written as DNA, the CDR3 is TGCAGCGTTGACTCGGACCGCCTTGGCTATGGCTACACCTTC. The chain recombines TRBV29-1 with TRBJ1-2; D uncertain. This CDR3 is 14 amino acids long. The V end lost 3 bases, the J end lost 4 bases, and 15 bases lay between the germline ends. Germline V gives CDR1 SQVTM, CDR2 ANQGSEA.

In this sample, this clone turned up a few times. The chain employs TRBV6-5 and TRBJ1-6; D perhaps matches TRBD1 (6 bases). V lost 3 bases to trimming and J lost 9 bases, with 12 bases between them. The germline gives CDR1 MNHEY, CDR2 SVGAGI. CDR3 size: 14 residues. The CDR3 DNA follows: TGTGCCAGCAGTTATGACAGGAGGAGTTCACCCCTCCACTTT. Amino acid sequence: CASSYDRRSSPLHF.

This chain connects TRBV5-1 to TRBJ1-1, with 7 bases matching TRBD1. This CDR3 spans 17 amino acids. Germline V gene lookup returns CDR1 SGHRS and CDR2 YFSETQ. V lost 3 bases and J lost 0; bases outside the gene matches: 11. The chain's CDR3 is CASSSTAPGQMNTEAFF. The CDR3 coding sequence is TGCGCCAGCAGCTCGACCGCCCCGGGACAGATGAACACTGAAGCTTTCTTT.

The chain joins TRBV30 to TRBJ1-6; D might be TRBD1 (6 bases). Trimming took 4 bases from V and 8 from J, leaving 15 bases between them. The CDR3 runs 14 residues. From germline, CDR1 is GTSNPN and CDR2 SVGIG (reference sequence). The CDR3 sequence: CAWKRGQNYSPLHF. The CDR3 DNA sequence: TGTGCCTGGAAAAGAGGACAGAACTATTCACCCCTCCACTTT.

The V and J genes are TRBV6-5 and TRBJ1-1; D remains ambiguous. V gave up 4 bases and J gave up 2 bases, with 17 bases separating them. The CDR3 runs to 16 residues. Germline values: CDR1 MNHEY, CDR2 SVGAGI. The CDR3 is CASSSPLWQANTEAFF. Here the CDR3 DNA reads TGTGCCAGCAGTTCACCGTTGTGGCAGGCAAACACTGAAGCTTTCTTT.

This clone was picked up one time. The rearrangement joins TRBV6-4 to TRBJ2-7; a weak D match, TRBD2 (5 bases). CDR1 and CDR2 from the germline V gene are MRHNA and SNTAGT. This CDR3 has 14 residues. V was trimmed by 0 bases and J by 1 base, leaving 7 bases between them. In DNA form, the CDR3 reads TGTGCCAGCAGTGACTCGCCGGGATCCTACGAGCAGTACTTC. This sequence encodes CASSDSPGSYEQYF.

A single count supports this clone. The rearrangement links TRBV6-1 to TRBJ2-7; D is uncertain. Trimming cost V 0 bases and J 1 base, with 4 bases left between them. From germline, CDR1 is MNHNS and CDR2 SASEGT. The CDR3 length is 13 residues. The CDR3 nucleotides read TGTGCCAGCAGTGAAGCGAGTTCCTACGAGCAGTACTTC. It yields the protein CASSEASSYEQYF.

The genes are TRBV7-3 and TRBJ2-1; 9 bases map to TRBD2. Trimming at V came to 4 bases and at J to 9 bases, leaving 13 bases not matched to a gene. CDR1 SGHTA and CDR2 FQGTGA come from the germline V gene. There are 16 residues in the CDR3. The DNA for the CDR3 is TGTGCCAGCAGCTCCGGACTGGGCGGGGGGGCTGGTGAGCAGTTCTTC. This sequence encodes CASSSGLGGGAGEQFF.

This chain connects TRBV19 to TRBJ2-2; D might be TRBD2 (5 bases). The germline V gene has CDR1 LNHDA and CDR2 SQIVND (reference sequence). Deletions cut 6 bases from V and 7 bases from J, with 15 bases between. This CDR3 has 14 amino acids. The CDR3 spells CASRPFGMDGELFF. The CDR3, as DNA: TGTGCCAGTAGGCCGTTCGGGATGGACGGGGAGCTGTTTTTT.

This rearrangement joins TRBV5-1 to TRBJ2-5; D call uncertain. Germline CDR1 and CDR2: SGHRS and YFSETQ. V lost 3 bases, J lost 9 bases, and 12 bases lay in between. There are 12 residues in the CDR3. The CDR3 nucleotides are TGCGCCAGCAGCTCCGGTGGTTCGGCCCAGTACTTC. It yields the protein CASSSGGSAQYF.

Remarks on this clone: The sample has other DNA sequences that encode this CDR3 too. This chain connects TRBV2 to TRBJ1-3, with 8 nucleotides matching TRBD1. The CDR3 sequence is 14 residues long. The junction had 2 bases not matched to a gene; V was cut back by 7 bases and J by 0 bases. The germline CDR1 and CDR2 sequences are SNHLY and FYNNEI. The CDR3 DNA follows: TGTGCCAGCACCCAGGGGGCCTCTGGAAACACCATATATTTT. The encoded protein is CASTQGASGNTIYF.

The chain links TRBV2 to TRBJ1-1, with 9 positions matching TRBD1. Trimming took 5 bases from V and 4 from J; bases not matched to a gene: 11. CDR1 is SNHLY and CDR2 is FYNNEI in the germline V gene. The CDR3 loop spans 16 amino acids. The CDR3 protein is CASSRQQGAGGTEAFF. In DNA, the CDR3 is TGTGCCAGCAGTCGTCAACAGGGGGCAGGTGGCACTGAAGCTTTCTTT.

The chain couples TRBV7-3 to TRBJ2-3; TRBD1 matches at 8 bases. CDR3 length: 14 amino acids. V dropped 4 bases and J dropped 1; count of bases not matched to a gene: 1. Looked up from germline, CDR1 is SGHTA and CDR2 is FQGTGA. The CDR3 region has the DNA TGTGCCAGCAGCTCGGGACAGGGCACAGATACGCAGTATTTT. Translation: CASSSGQGTDTQYF.

The J gene is TRBJ1-2, the V gene TRBV27; D is possibly TRBD1 (6 bases). V dropped 6 bases and J dropped 2 bases, with 13 bases sitting between them. The germline gives CDR1 MNHEY, CDR2 SMNVEV (reference sequence). CDR3 size: 14 residues. The CDR3 nucleotides read TGTGCCAGCAGCCGCCACGGACAGAACTATGGCTACACCTTC. Translated, it gives CASSRHGQNYGYTF.

V and J are TRBV25-1 and TRBJ2-2; 8 bases are a match to TRBD1. The CDR3 covers 16 residues. Germline V gives CDR1 MGHDK, CDR2 SYGVNS. Losses at the gene ends were 3 bases for V and 5 bases for J; bases not matched to a gene: 8. Here the CDR3 reads CASSETGAVGTGELFF. For the CDR3, the DNA is TGTGCCAGCAGTGAGACAGGGGCGGTGGGAACCGGGGAGCTGTTTTTT. The full variable domain, completed using reference TRBV25-1 and TRBJ2-2, is EADIYQTPRYLVIGTGKKITLECSQTMGHDKMYWYQQDPGMELHLIHYSYGVNSTEKGDLSSESTVSRIRTEHFPLTLESARPSHTSQYLCASSETGAVGTGELFFGEGSRLTVL.

This chain joins TRBV29-1 and TRBJ1-1; D possibly corresponds to TRBD1 (5 bases). Between the trimmed V and J ends, which lost 4 bases and 5 bases, there was a span of 11 bases. Per the germline V gene, CDR1 is SQVTM and CDR2 is ANQGSEA. This CDR3 comprises 12 residues. The CDR3 protein is CSVARVGTEAFF. The CDR3 coding sequence is TGCAGCGTTGCCAGGGTCGGGACTGAAGCTTTCTTT. Supplemented by reference TRBV29-1 and TRBJ1-1, the full variable domain reads SAVISQKPSRDICQRGTSLTIQCQVDSQVTMMFWYRQQPGQSLTLIATANQGSEATYESGFVIDKFPISRPNLTFSTLTVSNMSPEDSSIYLCSVARVGTEAFFGQGTRLTVV.

Comment on this clone: Germline and junction disagree at one end, which may indicate a read error. The sample has other DNA sequences that encode this CDR3 too. The chain is built from TRBV18 and TRBJ2-7; TRBD2 might be the D (6 bases). This CDR3 region has 14 residues. Germline CDR1 and CDR2: KGHSH and LQKENI. The CDR3 protein is CASSPVGDSSEQYF. DNA for the CDR3: TGTGCCAGCTCACCGGTCGGGGACTCCTCCGAGCAGTACTTC.

In this sample, this clone turned up once. The DNA for the CDR3 is TGCGCCAGCAGCTACTCCGGGACGACCTCTGGAAACACCATATATTTT. It specifies CASSYSGTTSGNTIYF. V and J are TRBV5-1 and TRBJ1-3; weak D call: TRBD1 (5 bases). The CDR3 loop spans 16 amino acids. Germline assignment: CDR1 SGHRS and CDR2 YFSETQ. Trimming took off 3 bases at V and 0 bases at J, with 13 bases between the two ends. Supplemented by reference TRBV5-1 and TRBJ1-3, the full variable domain reads KAGVTQTPRYLIKTRGQQVTLSCSPISGHRSVSWYQQTPGQGLQFLFEYFSETQRNKGNFPGRFSGRQFSNSRSEMNVSTLELGDSALYLCASSYSGTTSGNTIYFGEGSWLTVV.

This rearrangement joins TRBV18 to TRBJ1-1; D is unclear. Trimming took 2 bases from V and 4 from J, leaving 11 bases between them. The length of the CDR3 is 14 residues. Germline V gives CDR1 KGHSH, CDR2 LQKENI. The CDR3 sequence: CASSPGRVGTEAFF. The CDR3 DNA is TGTGCCAGCTCACCAGGGAGGGTCGGCACTGAAGCTTTCTTT.

The genes are TRBV30 and TRBJ1-1; D is unresolved. Germline CDR1 GTSNPN, CDR2 SVGIG (reference sequence). Between the trimmed V and J ends, which lost 0 bases and 10 bases, there was a span of 15 bases. This CDR3 spans 13 amino acids. The CDR3 DNA follows: TGTGCCTGGAGTGTACCCCCCCAATATAGAGCTTTCTTT. Its translation: CAWSVPPQYRAFF.

CDR3 nucleotides: TGTGCCAGTAGTATGAGGGCAGTGCGAGCCGTTGAGATTAATGAAAAACTGTTTTTT. Amino acid sequence: CASSMRAVRAVEINEKLFF. The chain joins TRBV19 to TRBJ1-4; D call uncertain. Germline CDR1 is LNHDA and CDR2 is SQIVND (reference sequence). V lost 3 bases and J 4 bases, leaving 24 bases between the germline ends. The CDR3 extends over 19 amino acids.

The V and J genes are TRBV5-4 and TRBJ2-1; D may be TRBD1 (6 bases). CDR1 SGHNT and CDR2 YYREEE come from the germline V gene (reference sequence). V was cut by 4 bases and J by 2 bases, with 7 bases left in between. There are 13 residues in the CDR3. The CDR3 coding sequence is TGTGCCAGCAGCGGACAGACCTACAATGAGCAGTTCTTC. Its protein is CASSGQTYNEQFF.

The rearrangement uses TRBV19 and TRBJ2-3; 11 nucleotides line up with TRBD2. This CDR3 has 19 amino acids. Germline CDR1 is LNHDA and CDR2 is SQIVND (reference sequence). After removal of 7 bases from V and 2 bases from J, the junction contained 17 bases not matched to a gene. Written as DNA, the CDR3 is TGTGCCAGTAAACCCGGGATAAGACTAGCGGGAAGACACACAGATACGCAGTATTTT. This sequence encodes CASKPGIRLAGRHTDTQYF.